This entry describes one T cell receptor beta chain. Antigen unknown. This record belongs to a study of cytomegalovirus exposure and HLA in healthy donors. Study-wide findings and caveats: In a later analysis, across HLA loci, associated TCR counts were highest for DRB1, lowest for HLA-C. In a later analysis, at a false discovery rate of 0.05, under 20,000 TCR beta sequences were associated with HLA alleles.

It was with 60 Vbeta and 13 Jbeta primers that the PCR ran. Produced via immunoSEQ multiplex PCR; TCRdb's table is partial and in-frame only. The sample lists 110,000 to 150,000 clones, 60% to 85% seen once, with roughly 2.8% in the top ten. The clonotype originates from a male donor in good health and CMV-seronegative. The sequenced material came from PBMCs.

CDR3 amino acids: CASSDSQVSGADTQYF. DNA for the CDR3: TGTGCCAGCAGTGACTCCCAGGTTTCGGGAGCAGATACGCAGTATTTT. This chain links TRBV6-4 with TRBJ2-3, with a tentative D call TRBD2 (6 bases). V was cut by 0 bases and J by 4 bases, with 14 bases left in between. From germline, CDR1 is MRHNA and CDR2 SNTAGT. The length of the CDR3 is 16 residues.